One and the same sample provided the 14 T cell receptor beta chains below, sequenced in a study of OX40 agonist ivuxolimab in advanced cancers. The protocol was immunoSEQ multiplex PCR, while the TCRdb copy is restricted to in-frame clones and leaves out a portion. The sample records about 21,000 clones, more than 75% being singletons. The starting material was CD4+ or CD8+ T cells sorted from blood, obtained in a trial of the OX40 agonist ivuxolimab. These receptors all come from an adult with an advanced solid tumor such as melanoma, head and neck, liver or kidney cancer.

This chain links TRBV10-3 with TRBJ2-1, with D tentatively TRBD1 or TRBD2 (5 bases each). This CDR3 comprises 13 residues. CDR1 and CDR2 from the germline V gene are ENHRY and SYGVKD. V was clipped by 4 bases and J by 8 bases, with 12 bases between them. The CDR3 DNA is TGTGCCATCAGTGGGGACCTCACTGATGAGCAGTTCTTC. Encoded protein: CAISGDLTDEQFF.

The genes are TRBV11-2 and TRBJ2-1, with TRBD2 identical over 9 bases. V lost 2 bases and J lost 8; bases outside the gene matches: 7. From germline, CDR1 is SGHAT and CDR2 FQNNGV. The CDR3 totals 15 residues. The CDR3 DNA sequence: TGTGCCAGCAGCTTAATAGCGGGGGCGAGTGATGAGCAGTTCTTC. It encodes CASSLIAGASDEQFF.

The chain joins TRBV6-5 to TRBJ2-7; the D gene is possibly TRBD2 (6 bases). The germline CDR1 and CDR2 sequences are MNHEY and SVGAGI. V dropped 6 bases and J dropped 6 bases, with 21 bases sitting between them. This CDR3 is built from 15 residues. CDR3: CASRPPGGSTSEQYF. The CDR3 DNA reads TGTGCCAGCAGGCCCCCTGGGGGGTCAACCAGCGAGCAGTACTTC.

This chain connects TRBV6-6 to TRBJ2-6; D uncertain. Trimming removed 6 bases from V and 5 bases from J, with 14 bases in between. The CDR3 runs to 15 residues. Germline CDR1 MNHNY, CDR2 SVGAGI (reference sequence). CDR3 loop: CASSPGPPWANVLTF. In nucleotides, the CDR3 is TGTGCCAGCAGCCCAGGTCCGCCCTGGGCCAACGTCCTGACTTTC.

The gene calls are TRBV18 and TRBJ1-5; TRBD1 aligns across 7 bases. With 2 bases clipped from V and 8 bases from J, the junction kept 9 bases outside the gene matches. Germline V gene lookup returns CDR1 KGHSH and CDR2 LQKENI. CDR3 size: 15 residues. The CDR3 is CASSPGTVELEPQHF. For the CDR3, the DNA is TGTGCCAGCTCACCAGGGACAGTGGAGTTGGAGCCCCAGCATTTT.

Turning to this clone: This CDR3 fails to terminate in the conserved phenylalanine or tryptophan, so it likely reflects a read error. The limits of the CDR3 on the DNA are not certain, so only TCRdb's listed CDR3 is given. This rearrangement joins TRBV5-1 to TRBJ1-4; the table's D call, TRBD1, has no DNA check behind it. The CDR3 adds up to 12 amino acids, both ends counted. CDR1 and CDR2 from the germline V gene are SGHRS and YFSETQ. CDR3 region: CASSLDRGKALV.

The chain recombines TRBV19 with TRBJ2-1; D might be TRBD1 (7 bases). Germline V lookup: CDR1 LNHDA, CDR2 SQIVND (reference sequence). The CDR3 loop spans 14 amino acids. Trimming removed 8 bases at V and 3 bases at J, with 14 bases between. The CDR3 region is CASSTQGGYNEQFF. Here the CDR3 DNA reads TGTGCCAGTTCTACTCAGGGGGGCTACAATGAGCAGTTCTTC.

This rearrangement joins TRBV7-9 to TRBJ2-4, with D possibly TRBD1 on 5 matching bases. V shed 3 bases and J shed 0 bases, with 12 bases lying between them. Germline loops: CDR1 SEHNR, CDR2 FQNEAQ (reference sequence). CDR3 length: 16 amino acids. The CDR3 sequence: CASSFSLGVAKNIQYF. CDR3 DNA sequence: TGTGCCAGCAGCTTCTCGCTAGGGGTAGCCAAAAACATTCAGTACTTC. Supplemented by reference TRBV7-9 and TRBJ2-4, the full variable domain reads DTGVSQNPRHKITKRGQNVTFRCDPISEHNRLYWYRQTLGQGPEFLTYFQNEAQLEKSRLLSDRFSAERPKGSFSTLEIQRTEQGDSAMYLCASSFSLGVAKNIQYFGAGTRLSVL.

This chain links TRBV30 with TRBJ2-2; no clear D gene. The CDR3 runs to 15 residues. Germline V gene sequence: CDR1 GTSNPN, CDR2 SVGIG (reference sequence). V was cut by 6 bases and J by 1 base, with 15 bases left in between. This CDR3 reads CACLYSPWNTGELFF. The CDR3 DNA sequence: TGTGCCTGCCTTTACTCCCCCTGGAACACCGGGGAGCTGTTTTTT.

The chain carries TRBV7-2 and TRBJ1-2; 7 bases fit TRBD1. Trimming at V came to 3 bases and at J to 2 bases, leaving 9 bases not matched to a gene. The length of the CDR3 is 16 residues. Germline V gene lookup returns CDR1 SGHTA and CDR2 FQGNSA. This CDR3 reads CASSFDREMRNYGYTF. As DNA, the CDR3 is TGTGCCAGCAGCTTCGACAGGGAGATGCGAAACTATGGCTACACCTTC.

This rearrangement joins TRBV5-5 to TRBJ1-2; maybe TRBD1 (5 bases). The CDR3 is 15 residues long. Germline loops: CDR1 SGHKS, CDR2 YYEKEE (reference sequence). Trimming removed 3 bases from V and 1 base from J, with 13 bases in between. In DNA form, the CDR3 reads TGTGCCAGCAGCTCCGGGGGACGGAGTAACTATGGCTACACCTTC. It specifies CASSSGGRSNYGYTF.

This chain connects TRBV2 to TRBJ1-1, with 7 nucleotides matching TRBD1. Per germline, CDR1 SNHLY and CDR2 FYNNEI. The CDR3 runs 14 residues. The ends lost 7 bases at V and 3 bases at J; junction bases unmatched: 8. CDR3 in DNA: TGTGCCAGCACCATAATGACAGGGTACACTGAAGCTTTCTTT. Its protein product is CASTIMTGYTEAFF.

This clone was seen once. The rearrangement links TRBV7-6 to TRBJ2-5; 12 nucleotides line up with TRBD1. TRBJ2-7 explains the end of the DNA better; the J call may be wrong. This CDR3 region has 14 residues. Germline lookup yields CDR1 SGHVS and CDR2 FNYEAQ. The CDR3 nucleotides read TGTGCCACCACCTTGGGGACAGGGGGCGGCGAGCAGTACTTC. This codes for CATTLGTGGGEQYF.

The chain couples TRBV11-2 to TRBJ2-4, with no clear D. The CDR3 spans 16 residues. Between the trimmed V and J ends, which lost 0 bases and 2 bases, there was a span of 11 bases. The germline CDR1 and CDR2 sequences are SGHAT and FQNNGV. The CDR3 DNA reads as TGTGCCAGCAGCTTAGATGGGGATATGACCAAAAACATTCAGTACTTC. As protein: CASSLDGDMTKNIQYF.